These 18 T cell receptor beta chains came from one sample sequenced in a study of shared clonotypes between healthy human individuals. Cells designated naive CD8 were CD45RO-negative and were positively selected for CCR7, with terminally differentiated effector memory CD45RA+ cells excluded. This table comes from immunoSEQ multiplex PCR, and its TCRdb copy is limited to in-frame clones, with some not included. This sample carries some 2 million clones, over 85% of them seen once, and the ten largest clones take more than 0.95%. The specimen was naive CD8+ T cells sorted from blood. Receptors originate from a young man in good health.

The rearrangement uses TRBV6-5 and TRBJ2-3, with 11 bases that match TRBD1. Germline V CDR1 and CDR2: MNHEY, SVGAGI. The trim removed 3 bases at V and 4 bases at J, leaving 3 bases unmatched. The length of the CDR3 is 15 residues. The CDR3 is CASSYGQGAADTQYF. The CDR3 bases are TGTGCCAGCAGTTATGGACAGGGGGCCGCAGATACGCAGTATTTT.

The chain is built from TRBV7-6 and TRBJ2-5; TRBD1 aligns across 7 bases. The ends lost 2 bases at V and 4 bases at J; junction bases unmatched: 4. CDR3 length: 14 residues. The germline CDR1 and CDR2 sequences are SGHVS and FNYEAQ. CDR3 bases: TGTGCCAGCAGCTTACCCGACAGGGTAGAGACCCAGTACTTC. Encoded protein: CASSLPDRVETQYF.

The rearrangement joins TRBV25-1 to TRBJ1-1, with D perhaps TRBD1 (5 bases). In germline, CDR1 is MGHDK, CDR2 SYGVNS. The V end was cut by 6 bases, the J end by 1 base, with 12 bases between. The CDR3 is 14 amino acids. The CDR3 sequence: CASRGGGSNTEAFF. Here the CDR3 DNA reads TGTGCCAGCAGGGGGGGAGGATCGAACACTGAAGCTTTCTTT.

This clone was observed a single time. V usage is TRBV4-3 and J usage is TRBJ2-1; 11 bases agree with TRBD2. Germline-derived CDR1 and CDR2 are LGHNA and YSLEER. Trimming took 1 base from V and 9 from J; bases not matched to a gene: 5. CDR3 length: 15 amino acids. CDR3 in amino acids: CASSQGSGRASEQFF. DNA for the CDR3: TGCGCCAGCAGCCAAGGTAGCGGGAGGGCTAGTGAGCAGTTCTTC.

The rearrangement joins TRBV6-5 to TRBJ2-7; D is unclear. This CDR3 region has 15 residues. The germline gives CDR1 MNHEY, CDR2 SVGAGI. V was shortened by 5 bases and J by 7 bases, with 21 bases between the two germline ends. The CDR3 sequence is CASSPSLGLVKEQYF. The CDR3 DNA reads TGTGCCAGCAGTCCTTCCCTGGGGTTAGTGAAAGAGCAGTACTTC.

Comment on this clone: Other DNA sequences of this sample code for an identical CDR3. The chain combines TRBV5-4 with TRBJ2-7; D may be TRBD2 (6 bases). The germline V gene encodes CDR1 SGHNT and CDR2 YYREEE (reference sequence). The CDR3 has 14 residues. V lost 5 bases to trimming and J lost 0 bases, with 12 bases between them. This chain's CDR3 is CASSLSGSSYEQYF. For the CDR3, the DNA is TGTGCCAGCAGTCTTAGCGGATCCTCCTACGAGCAGTACTTC.

This chain connects TRBV14 to TRBJ2-2; D is tentatively TRBD1 or TRBD2 (5 bases each). This CDR3 spans 16 amino acids. Germline lookup yields CDR1 SGHDN and CDR2 FVKESK. The V and J ends lost 5 bases and 2 bases respectively, with 15 bases between them. CDR3 residues: CASSIGAGTNTGELFF. Written as DNA, the CDR3 is TGTGCCAGCAGCATAGGGGCAGGGACCAACACCGGGGAGCTGTTTTTT.

As to this clone: Other DNA sequences in the sample encode the same CDR3. The CDR3 is CASSQGGSEQFF. CDR3 in DNA: TGCGCCAGCAGCCAAGGGGGGAGTGAGCAGTTCTTC. This sequence joins TRBV4-3 and TRBJ2-1; either TRBD1 or TRBD2 may fit D (5 bases each). V was pared by 1 base and J by 9 bases, with 7 bases between. The CDR3 loop spans 12 amino acids. Germline CDR1 and CDR2: LGHNA and YSLEER.

The rearrangement uses TRBV9 and TRBJ2-3; weak D call: TRBD1 (5 bases). The CDR3 is 13 amino acids. Germline assignment: CDR1 SGDLS and CDR2 YYNGEE. The V end was cut by 3 bases, the J end by 5 bases, with 10 bases between. Written as DNA, the CDR3 is TGTGCCAGCAGCGGTAGACAGCTAGATACGCAGTATTTT. Translated, it gives CASSGRQLDTQYF.

CDR3 in amino acids: CASSPQTSGAYEQYF. CDR3 DNA: TGTGCCAGCAGCCCTCAGACTAGCGGGGCATACGAGCAGTACTTC. V and J are TRBV9 and TRBJ2-7; 11 bases align to TRBD2. CDR3 length: 15 amino acids. After removal of 4 bases from V and 4 bases from J, the junction contained 7 bases not matched to a gene. Germline V gives CDR1 SGDLS, CDR2 YYNGEE.

The J gene is TRBJ2-1, the V gene TRBV7-2, with 10 bases fitting TRBD1. From germline, CDR1 is SGHTA and CDR2 FQGNSA. The CDR3 sequence is 14 residues long. V lost 8 bases, J lost 5 bases, and 6 bases stayed unmatched. The CDR3 is CASGPGQGHNEQFF. CDR3 DNA sequence: TGTGCCAGCGGACCGGGACAGGGGCACAATGAGCAGTTCTTC.

V usage is TRBV27 and J usage is TRBJ2-1; D gene unclear. Trimming removed 4 bases from V and 0 bases from J, with 13 bases in between. The germline CDR1 and CDR2 sequences are MNHEY and SMNVEV (reference sequence). The CDR3 is 16 amino acids. The DNA of the CDR3 is TGTGCCAGCAGTTCGTTGACACGTTTCTCCTACAATGAGCAGTTCTTC. Its translation: CASSSLTRFSYNEQFF.

V and J are TRBV7-9 and TRBJ2-5; no definite D call. Germline V gene lookup returns CDR1 SEHNR and CDR2 FQNEAQ (reference sequence). The V end lost 0 bases, the J end lost 0 bases, and 5 bases lay between the germline ends. The CDR3 has 14 residues. The CDR3 here is CASSLAENQETQYF. CDR3 coding DNA: TGTGCCAGCAGCTTAGCGGAGAACCAAGAGACCCAGTACTTC.

The V and J genes are TRBV18 and TRBJ1-1; TRBD1 aligns across 10 bases. CDR3 length: 16 amino acids. The germline CDR1 and CDR2 sequences are KGHSH and LQKENI. V shed 0 bases, J shed 8 bases, and the junction held 9 bases outside the gene matches. The CDR3 DNA reads TGTGCCAGCTCACCACCGACAGGGGGCGAAATGAAGGAAGCTTTCTTT. Translated, it gives CASSPPTGGEMKEAFF.

The gene calls are TRBV10-3 and TRBJ1-5, with D possibly TRBD1 on 6 matching bases. In germline, CDR1 is ENHRY, CDR2 SYGVKD. V was cut by 6 bases and J by 0 bases, with 12 bases left in between. The CDR3 is 15 residues long. The CDR3 DNA follows: TGTGCCATCAGCTCTGGGACATATAGCAATCAGCCCCAGCATTTT. It specifies CAISSGTYSNQPQHF.

The chain has TRBV7-9 and TRBJ1-4, with 8 bases that match TRBD1. Germline V gene data show CDR1 as SEHNR and CDR2 as FQNEAQ (reference sequence). The CDR3 loop spans 15 amino acids. Trimming at V came to 4 bases and at J to 8 bases, leaving 9 bases not matched to a gene. The CDR3: CASSSTPTGEEKLFF. The CDR3 bases are TGTGCCAGCAGCTCAACCCCGACAGGGGAGGAAAAACTGTTTTTT.

The J gene is TRBJ2-7, the V gene TRBV11-2; D is unclear. Trimming took 2 bases from V and 3 from J, leaving 5 bases between them. The CDR3 spans 12 residues. The germline gives CDR1 SGHAT, CDR2 FQNNGV. The CDR3 sequence is CASSLNGYEQYF. In DNA, the CDR3 is TGTGCCAGCAGCTTAAACGGCTACGAGCAGTACTTC. Full variable domain (missing parts from reference TRBV11-2 and TRBJ2-7): EAGVAQSPRYKIIEKRQSVAFWCNPISGHATLYWYQQILGQGPKLLIQFQNNGVVDDSQLPKDRFSAERLKGVDSTLKIQPAKLEDSAVYLCASSLNGYEQYFGPGTRLTVT.

The rearrangement uses TRBV27 and TRBJ2-7; TRBD2 might be the D (6 bases). V was shortened by 2 bases and J by 7 bases, with 18 bases between the two germline ends. This CDR3 contains 15 residues. The germline V gene encodes CDR1 MNHEY and CDR2 SMNVEV (reference sequence). This chain's CDR3 is CASSLDGGTLREQYF. The CDR3 coding sequence is TGTGCCAGCAGTTTAGACGGAGGGACCTTACGAGAGCAGTACTTC.